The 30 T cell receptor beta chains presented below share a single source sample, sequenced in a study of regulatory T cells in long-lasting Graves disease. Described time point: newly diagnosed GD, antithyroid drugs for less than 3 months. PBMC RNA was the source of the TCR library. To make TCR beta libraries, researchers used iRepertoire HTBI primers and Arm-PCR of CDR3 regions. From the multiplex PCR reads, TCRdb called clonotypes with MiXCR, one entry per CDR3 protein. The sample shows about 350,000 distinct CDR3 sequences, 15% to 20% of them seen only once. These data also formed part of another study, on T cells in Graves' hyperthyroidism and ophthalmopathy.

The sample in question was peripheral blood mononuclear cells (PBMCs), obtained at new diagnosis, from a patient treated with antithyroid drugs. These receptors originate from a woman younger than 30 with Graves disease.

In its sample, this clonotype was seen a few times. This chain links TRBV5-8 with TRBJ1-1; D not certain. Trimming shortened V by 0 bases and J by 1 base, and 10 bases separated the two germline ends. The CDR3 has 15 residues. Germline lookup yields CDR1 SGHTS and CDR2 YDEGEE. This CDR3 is CASSLVLGPNTEAFF. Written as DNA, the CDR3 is TGTGCCAGCAGCTTGGTATTAGGGCCGAACACTGAAGCTTTCTTT.

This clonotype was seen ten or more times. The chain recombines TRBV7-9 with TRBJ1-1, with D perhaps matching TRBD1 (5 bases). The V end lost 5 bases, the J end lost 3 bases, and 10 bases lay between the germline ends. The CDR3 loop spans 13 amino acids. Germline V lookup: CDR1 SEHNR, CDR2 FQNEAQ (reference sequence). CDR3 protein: CASSLDTDTEAFF. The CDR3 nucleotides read TGTGCCAGCAGCCTGGACACGGACACTGAAGCTTTCTTT.

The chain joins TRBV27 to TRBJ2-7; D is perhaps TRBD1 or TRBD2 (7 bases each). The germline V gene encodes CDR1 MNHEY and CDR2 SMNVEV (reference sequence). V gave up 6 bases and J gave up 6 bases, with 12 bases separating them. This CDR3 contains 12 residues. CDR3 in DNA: TGTGCCAGCAGCAGGGGGGGAGGCGAGCAGTACTTC. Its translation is CASSRGGGEQYF.

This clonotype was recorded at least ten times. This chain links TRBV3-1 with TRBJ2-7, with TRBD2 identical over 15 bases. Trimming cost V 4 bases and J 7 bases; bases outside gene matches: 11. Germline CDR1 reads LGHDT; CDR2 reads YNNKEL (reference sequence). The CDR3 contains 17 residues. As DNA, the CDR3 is TGTGCCAGCAGCCGACTTCGGACTAGCGGGAGGGCTCGAGAGCAGTACTTC. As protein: CASSRLRTSGRAREQYF.

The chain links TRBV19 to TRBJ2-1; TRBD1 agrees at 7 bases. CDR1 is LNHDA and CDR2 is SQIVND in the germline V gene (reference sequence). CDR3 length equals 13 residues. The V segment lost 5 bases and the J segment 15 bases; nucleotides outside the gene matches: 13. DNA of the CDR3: TGTGCCAGTAGTCCATACAGGGGTGATAGGACGTTCTTC. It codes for CASSPYRGDRTFF.

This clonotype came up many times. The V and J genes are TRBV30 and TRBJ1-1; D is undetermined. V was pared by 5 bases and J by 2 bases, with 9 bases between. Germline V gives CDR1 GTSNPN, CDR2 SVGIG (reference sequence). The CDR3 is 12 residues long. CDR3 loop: CAWGRSNTEAFF. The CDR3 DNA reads TGTGCCTGGGGACGGTCCAACACTGAAGCTTTCTTT.

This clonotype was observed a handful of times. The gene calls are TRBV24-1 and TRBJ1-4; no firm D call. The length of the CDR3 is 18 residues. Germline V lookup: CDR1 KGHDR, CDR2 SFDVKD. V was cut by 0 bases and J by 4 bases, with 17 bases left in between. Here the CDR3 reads CATSDLIGPMSGNEKLFF. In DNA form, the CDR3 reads TGTGCCACCAGTGATTTGATAGGACCAATGTCTGGTAATGAAAAACTGTTTTTT.

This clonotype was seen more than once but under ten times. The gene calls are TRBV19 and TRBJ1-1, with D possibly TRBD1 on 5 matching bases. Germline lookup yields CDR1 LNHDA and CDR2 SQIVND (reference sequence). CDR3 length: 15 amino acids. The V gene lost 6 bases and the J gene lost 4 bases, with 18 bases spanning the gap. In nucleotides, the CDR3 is TGTGCCAGTAGGTCTCAGGGTTCGGACGGCACTGAAGCTTTCTTT. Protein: CASRSQGSDGTEAFF.

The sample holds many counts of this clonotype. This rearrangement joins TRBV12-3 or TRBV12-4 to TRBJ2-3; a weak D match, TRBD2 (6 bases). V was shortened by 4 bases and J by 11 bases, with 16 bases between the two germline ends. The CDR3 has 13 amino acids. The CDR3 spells CASSWGGAGLQYF. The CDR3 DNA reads TGTGCCAGCAGTTGGGGCGGGGCGGGGCTGCAGTATTTT.

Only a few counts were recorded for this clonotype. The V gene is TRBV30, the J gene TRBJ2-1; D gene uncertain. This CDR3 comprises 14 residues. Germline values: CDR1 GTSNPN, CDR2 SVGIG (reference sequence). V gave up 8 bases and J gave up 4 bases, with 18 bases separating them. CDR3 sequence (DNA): TGTGCCACAGTCCGATTGGGGTGGTACAATGAGCAGTTCTTC. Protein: CATVRLGWYNEQFF. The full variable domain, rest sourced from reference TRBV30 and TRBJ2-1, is SQTIHQWPATLVQPVGSPLSLECTVEGTSNPNLYWYRQAAGRGLQLLFYSVGIGQISSEVPQNLSASRPQDRQFILSSKKLLLSDSGFYLCATVRLGWYNEQFFGPGTRLTVL.

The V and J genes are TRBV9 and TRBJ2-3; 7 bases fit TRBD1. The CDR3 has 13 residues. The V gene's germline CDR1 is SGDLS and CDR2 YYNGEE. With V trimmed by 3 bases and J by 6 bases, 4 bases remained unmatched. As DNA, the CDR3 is TGTGCCAGCAGCGGGACAGGTATTGATACGCAGTATTTT. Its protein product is CASSGTGIDTQYF.

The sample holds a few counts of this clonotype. CDR3 bases: TGCGCCAGCAGCCAGGTGGTGGGTTCACCCCTCCACTTT. Its protein product is CASSQVVGSPLHF. V usage is TRBV4-1 and J usage is TRBJ1-6, with no clear D. Germline CDR1 MGHRA, CDR2 YSYEKL. With 3 bases removed from V and 9 bases from J, the gap between germline ends came to 9 bases. CDR3 length: 13 residues.

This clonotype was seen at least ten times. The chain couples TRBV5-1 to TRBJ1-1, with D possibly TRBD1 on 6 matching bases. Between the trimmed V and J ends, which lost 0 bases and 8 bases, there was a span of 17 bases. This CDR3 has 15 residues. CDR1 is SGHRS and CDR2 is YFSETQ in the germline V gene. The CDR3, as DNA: TGCGCCAGCAGCTTGGTATCCGGGGGCGCAAGAGAAGCTTTCTTT. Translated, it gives CASSLVSGGAREAFF. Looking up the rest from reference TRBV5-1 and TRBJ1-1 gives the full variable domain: KAGVTQTPRYLIKTRGQQVTLSCSPISGHRSVSWYQQTPGQGLQFLFEYFSETQRNKGNFPGRFSGRQFSNSRSEMNVSTLELGDSALYLCASSLVSGGAREAFFGQGTRLTVV.

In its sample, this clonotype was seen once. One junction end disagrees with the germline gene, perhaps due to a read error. The CDR3 sequence: CSASGSYSQPRHF. The DNA of the CDR3 is TGCAGTGCTAGTGGGTCATATAGTCAGCCCCGGCATTTT. The chain combines TRBV20-1 with TRBJ1-5, with D unclear. The CDR3 sequence is 13 residues long. Germline-derived CDR1 and CDR2 are DFQATT and SNEGSKA (reference sequence).

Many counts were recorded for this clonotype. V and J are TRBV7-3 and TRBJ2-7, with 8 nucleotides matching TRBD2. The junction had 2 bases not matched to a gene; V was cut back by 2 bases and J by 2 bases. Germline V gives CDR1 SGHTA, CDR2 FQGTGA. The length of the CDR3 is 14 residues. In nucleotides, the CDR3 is TGTGCCAGCAGCTTAGCGGGAGGACCCTACGAGCAGTACTTC. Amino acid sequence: CASSLAGGPYEQYF.

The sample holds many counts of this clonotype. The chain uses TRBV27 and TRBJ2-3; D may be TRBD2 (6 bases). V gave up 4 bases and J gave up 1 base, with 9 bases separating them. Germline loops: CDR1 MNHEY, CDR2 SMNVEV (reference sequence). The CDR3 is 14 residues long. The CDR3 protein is CASSSAGRTDTQYF. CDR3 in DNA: TGTGCCAGCAGTTCGGCGGGACGCACAGATACGCAGTATTTT.

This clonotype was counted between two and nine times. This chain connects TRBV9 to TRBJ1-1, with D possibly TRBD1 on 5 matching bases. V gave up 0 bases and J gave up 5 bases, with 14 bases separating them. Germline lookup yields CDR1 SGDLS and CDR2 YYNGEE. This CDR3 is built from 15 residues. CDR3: CASSVAFGAGTEAFF. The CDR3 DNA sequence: TGTGCCAGCAGCGTAGCATTCGGGGCCGGGACTGAAGCTTTCTTT.

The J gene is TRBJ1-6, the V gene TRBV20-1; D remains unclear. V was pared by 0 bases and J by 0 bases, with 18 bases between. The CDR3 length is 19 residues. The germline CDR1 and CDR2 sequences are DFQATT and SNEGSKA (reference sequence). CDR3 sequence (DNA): TGCAGTGCTAGAGACGCTTCCCCGCGGGAGAGCTCCTATAATTCACCCCTCCACTTT. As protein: CSARDASPRESSYNSPLHF.

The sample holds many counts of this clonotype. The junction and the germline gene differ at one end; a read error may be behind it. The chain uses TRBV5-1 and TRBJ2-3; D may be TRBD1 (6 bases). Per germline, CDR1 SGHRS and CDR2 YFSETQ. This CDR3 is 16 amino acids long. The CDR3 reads CASSLVGGPRTDTQYF. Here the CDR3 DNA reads TGTGCCAGCAGCTTGGTAGGGGGTCCTCGCACAGATACGCAGTATTTT.

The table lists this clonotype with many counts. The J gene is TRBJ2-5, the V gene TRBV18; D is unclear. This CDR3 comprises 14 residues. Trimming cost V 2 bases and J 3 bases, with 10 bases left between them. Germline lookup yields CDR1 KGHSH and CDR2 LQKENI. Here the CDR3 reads CASSPSSLKETQYF. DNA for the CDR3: TGTGCCAGCTCACCATCGAGCCTGAAAGAGACCCAGTACTTC.

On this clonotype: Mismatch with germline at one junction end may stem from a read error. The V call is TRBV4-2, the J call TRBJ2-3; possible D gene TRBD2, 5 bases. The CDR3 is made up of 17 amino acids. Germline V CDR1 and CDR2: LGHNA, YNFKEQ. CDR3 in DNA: TGTGCCAGCAGCCAAGGGGCTGGGCTTTCTAGCACAGATGCGCAGTATTTT. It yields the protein CASSQGAGLSSTDAQYF.

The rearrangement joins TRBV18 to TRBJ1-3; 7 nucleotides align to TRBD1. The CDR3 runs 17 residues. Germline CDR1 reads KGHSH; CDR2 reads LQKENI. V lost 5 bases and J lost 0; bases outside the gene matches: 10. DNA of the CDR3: TGTGCCAGCTCAGCGACGGCCACAGGGGTCTCTGGAAACACCATATATTTT. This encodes CASSATATGVSGNTIYF.

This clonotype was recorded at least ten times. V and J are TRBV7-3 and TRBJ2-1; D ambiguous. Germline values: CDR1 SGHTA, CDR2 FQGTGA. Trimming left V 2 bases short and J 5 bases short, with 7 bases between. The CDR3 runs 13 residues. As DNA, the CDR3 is TGTGCCAGCAGCTTAGGGCAGGACAATGAGCAGTTCTTC. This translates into CASSLGQDNEQFF.

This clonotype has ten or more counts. The CDR3 spells CASSLAWTGNEQFF. As DNA, the CDR3 is TGCGCCAGCAGCTTGGCGTGGACAGGAAATGAGCAGTTCTTC. The genes are TRBV5-1 and TRBJ2-1, with TRBD1 matching over 7 bases. Germline-derived CDR1 and CDR2 are SGHRS and YFSETQ. V lost 0 bases and J lost 7; bases outside the gene matches: 4. The CDR3 extends over 14 amino acids.

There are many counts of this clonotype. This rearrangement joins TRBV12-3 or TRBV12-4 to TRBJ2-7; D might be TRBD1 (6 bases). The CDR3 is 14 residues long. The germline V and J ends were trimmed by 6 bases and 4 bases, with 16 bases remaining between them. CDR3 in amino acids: CASSTPGVIYEQYF. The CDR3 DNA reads TGTGCCAGCAGCACACCAGGGGTCATATACGAGCAGTACTTC.

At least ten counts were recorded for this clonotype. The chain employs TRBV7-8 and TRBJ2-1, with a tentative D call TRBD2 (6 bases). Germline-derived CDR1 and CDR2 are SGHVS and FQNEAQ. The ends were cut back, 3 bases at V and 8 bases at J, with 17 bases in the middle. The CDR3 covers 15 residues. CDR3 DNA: TGTGCCAGCAGCTTCCAGACTAGGAGGGACGATGAGCAGTTCTTC. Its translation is CASSFQTRRDDEQFF. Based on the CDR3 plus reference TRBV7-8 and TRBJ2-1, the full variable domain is GAGVSQSPRYKVAKRGQDVALRCDPISGHVSLFWYQQALGQGPEFLTYFQNEAQLDKSGLPSDRFFAERPEGSVSTLKIQRTQQEDSAVYLCASSFQTRRDDEQFFGPGTRLTVL.

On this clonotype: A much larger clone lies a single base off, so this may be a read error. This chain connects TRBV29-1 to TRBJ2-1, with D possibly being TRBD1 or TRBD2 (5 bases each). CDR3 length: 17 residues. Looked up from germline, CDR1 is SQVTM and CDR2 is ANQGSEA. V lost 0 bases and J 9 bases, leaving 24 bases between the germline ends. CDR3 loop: CSVEDGGIVGVVSEQFF. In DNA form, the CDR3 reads TGCAGCGTTGAAGATGGGGGAATAGTGGGAGTAGTTTCTGAGCAGTTCTTC.

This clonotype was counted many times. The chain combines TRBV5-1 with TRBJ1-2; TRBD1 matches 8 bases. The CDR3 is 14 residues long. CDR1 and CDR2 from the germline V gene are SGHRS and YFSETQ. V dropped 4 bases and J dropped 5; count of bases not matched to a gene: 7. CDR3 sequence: CASSPQGVDYGYTF. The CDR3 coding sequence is TGCGCCAGCAGCCCACAGGGGGTTGATTATGGCTACACCTTC.

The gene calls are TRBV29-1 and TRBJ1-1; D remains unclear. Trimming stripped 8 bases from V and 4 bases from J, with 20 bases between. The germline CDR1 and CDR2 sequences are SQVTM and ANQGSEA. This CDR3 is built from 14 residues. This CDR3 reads CSFRPGGFGTEAFF. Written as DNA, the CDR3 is TGCAGCTTCCGCCCAGGCGGGTTCGGCACTGAAGCTTTCTTT.

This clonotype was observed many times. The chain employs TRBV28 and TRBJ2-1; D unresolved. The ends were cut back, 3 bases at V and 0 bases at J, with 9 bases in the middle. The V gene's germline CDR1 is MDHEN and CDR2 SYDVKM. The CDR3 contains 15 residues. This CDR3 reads CASSFRLGSYNEQFF. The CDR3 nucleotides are TGTGCCAGCAGTTTCCGTCTTGGCTCCTACAATGAGCAGTTCTTC.